The rows below give T cell receptor beta chains drawn from one sample of a study of OX40 agonist ivuxolimab in advanced cancers. Generated by immunoSEQ multiplex PCR, the TCRdb table keeps only in-frame clones and is missing some. Among fewer than 80,000 clones, 80% to 90% were seen once, and the ten largest hold roughly 4.2%. Here the sequenced sample was CD4+ or CD8+ T cells sorted from blood, taken in a trial of the OX40 agonist ivuxolimab. The receptors come from an adult with an advanced solid tumor such as melanoma, head and neck, liver or kidney cancer. Each CDR3 is given with its conserved first and last residue. Each record gives: V gene, clone size, J gene, D gene, CDR3 DNA, CDR3 protein. D genes are given only for firm matches. Clone size, where shown, is once, few, many, or a class for clones that have expanded.

V gene: TRBV6-5
clone size: once
J gene: TRBJ2-3
D gene: TRBD1
CDR3 DNA: TGTGCCAGCAGTAACACAGGGGGCACAGATACGCAGTATTTT
CDR3 protein: CASSNTGGTDTQYF

V gene: TRBV30
clone size: -
J gene: TRBJ1-1
D gene: TRBD1
CDR3 DNA: TGTGCCTGGAGTTACAGGGGGCGCGACACTGAAGCTTTCTTT
CDR3 protein: CAWSYRGRDTEAFF

V gene: TRBV10-3
clone size: -
J gene: TRBJ1-2
D gene: -
CDR3 DNA: TGTGCCATCAGTGAGTCGAACCGAGGTGGCTACACCTTC
CDR3 protein: CAISESNRGGYTF

V gene: TRBV5-1
clone size: once
J gene: TRBJ2-7
D gene: TRBD2
CDR3 DNA: TGCGCCAGCAGCTTGGCTAGCGGGAGCCAATACGAGCAGTACTTC
CDR3 protein: CASSLASGSQYEQYF

V gene: TRBV5-4
clone size: -
J gene: TRBJ2-3
D gene: TRBD2
CDR3 DNA: TGTGCCAGCAGTAAGCGGGAGGGCCGTAGCAGCGCAGATACGCAGTATTTT
CDR3 protein: CASSKREGRSSADTQYF

V gene: TRBV30
clone size: -
J gene: TRBJ1-1
D gene: -
CDR3 DNA: TGTGCCTGGAGTAAAGGGGGAGGCACTGAAGCTTTCTTT
CDR3 protein: CAWSKGGGTEAFF

V gene: TRBV10-2
clone size: -
J gene: TRBJ2-2
D gene: TRBD1
CDR3 DNA: TGCGCCAGCAGATCCCCGGGACAGGGGAACACCGGGGAGCTGTTTTTT
CDR3 protein: CASRSPGQGNTGELFF

V gene: TRBV5-1
clone size: -
J gene: TRBJ2-1
D gene: TRBD2
CDR3 DNA: TGCGCCAGCAGCTTGGCCGGACTAGCGGGAGAGGGTTCCTACAATGAGCAGTTCTTC
CDR3 protein: CASSLAGLAGEGSYNEQFF

V gene: TRBV7-3
clone size: -
J gene: TRBJ2-1
D gene: TRBD1
CDR3 DNA: TGTGCCAGCAGCTTAACGGGGACAGTATACAATGAGCAGTTCTTC
CDR3 protein: CASSLTGTVYNEQFF

V gene: TRBV6-5
clone size: -
J gene: TRBJ2-3
D gene: -
CDR3 DNA: TGTGCCAGCAGTTACAGGGGGGCGAGCACAGATACGCAGTATTTT
CDR3 protein: CASSYRGASTDTQYF

V gene: TRBV6-6
clone size: -
J gene: TRBJ2-7
D gene: -
CDR3 DNA: TGTGCCAGCACCGGTTATCTGAGGGAGCAGTACTTC
CDR3 protein: CASTGYLREQYF

V gene: TRBV7-7
clone size: -
J gene: TRBJ2-1
D gene: TRBD2
CDR3 DNA: TGTGCTACCCGCCGACTAGCTAATACCCACAATGAGCAGTTCTTC
CDR3 protein: CATRRLANTHNEQFF

V gene: TRBV6-5
clone size: -
J gene: TRBJ1-5
D gene: -
CDR3 DNA: TGTGCCAGCAGTTACACCGTCTTAGCCCAGCCCCAGCATTTT
CDR3 protein: CASSYTVLAQPQHF

V gene: TRBV6-5
clone size: -
J gene: TRBJ1-4
D gene: -
CDR3 DNA: TGTGCCAGCAGTTCGGACTCCGTGGGTGAAAAACTGTTTTTT
CDR3 protein: CASSSDSVGEKLFF

V gene: TRBV5-1
clone size: -
J gene: TRBJ2-3
D gene: -
CDR3 DNA: TGCGCCAGCAGCCCTCGGACCCTGAACACAGATACGCAGTATTTT
CDR3 protein: CASSPRTLNTDTQYF

V gene: TRBV29-1
clone size: few
J gene: TRBJ1-2
D gene: -
CDR3 DNA: TGCAGCGTTCAGGATCGGCCGGGGTCGTATGGCTACACCTTC
CDR3 protein: CSVQDRPGSYGYTF

V gene: TRBV5-4
clone size: once
J gene: TRBJ2-7
D gene: TRBD2
CDR3 DNA: TGTGCCAGCAGCTTGGCGGGAGGGAGCGACGAGCAGTACTTC
CDR3 protein: CASSLAGGSDEQYF

V gene: TRBV11-3
clone size: -
J gene: TRBJ2-3
D gene: -
CDR3 DNA: TGTGCCAGCAGCTTCAGAGGGGCAGGCACAGATACGCAGTATTTT
CDR3 protein: CASSFRGAGTDTQYF

V gene: TRBV4-2
clone size: -
J gene: TRBJ2-5
D gene: -
CDR3 DNA: TGTGCCAGCAGCCAAGGAGGAGGTAATACCCAAGAGACCCAGTACTTC
CDR3 protein: CASSQGGGNTQETQYF

V gene: TRBV27
clone size: -
J gene: TRBJ2-7
D gene: -
CDR3 DNA: TGTGCCAGCAGTTTATCCTTCGGAGGGAGACACGAGCAGTACTTC
CDR3 protein: CASSLSFGGRHEQYF

V gene: TRBV27
clone size: -
J gene: TRBJ2-1
D gene: TRBD2
CDR3 DNA: TGTGCCAGCAACTTAGCGGGAGAGACCTACAATGAGCAGTTCTTC
CDR3 protein: CASNLAGETYNEQFF

V gene: TRBV7-8
clone size: -
J gene: TRBJ1-3
D gene: -
CDR3 DNA: TGTGCCAGCAGCTTAGCAGGGTCCGGAAACACCATATATTTT
CDR3 protein: CASSLAGSGNTIYF

V gene: TRBV2
clone size: -
J gene: TRBJ2-2
D gene: TRBD2
CDR3 DNA: TGTGCCAGCAGAAGATTACTAGCGGGAGGACTTGGAGGGACCGGGGAGCTGTTTTTT
CDR3 protein: CASRRLLAGGLGGTGELFF

V gene: TRBV5-1
clone size: -
J gene: TRBJ2-2
D gene: TRBD1
CDR3 DNA: TGCGCCAGCAGCAGGGACAGGTCGGACACCGGGGAGCTGTTTTTT
CDR3 protein: CASSRDRSDTGELFF

V gene: TRBV11-3
clone size: -
J gene: TRBJ2-2
D gene: -
CDR3 DNA: TGTGCCAGCAGCCCCCGGACTGGTACCGGGGAGCTGTTTTTT
CDR3 protein: CASSPRTGTGELFF

V gene: TRBV7-8
clone size: -
J gene: TRBJ2-7
D gene: TRBD2
CDR3 DNA: TGTGCCAGCAGCGTGGGGACTAGCGCCCTTATCTACGAGCAGTACTTC
CDR3 protein: CASSVGTSALIYEQYF

V gene: TRBV5-1
clone size: -
J gene: TRBJ2-5
D gene: TRBD1
CDR3 DNA: TGCGCCAGCAGCTTGCTCGACAGGGCTATGGAGACCCAGTACTTC
CDR3 protein: CASSLLDRAMETQYF

V gene: TRBV5-1
clone size: -
J gene: TRBJ2-1
D gene: TRBD1
CDR3 DNA: TGCGCCAGCAGCGAACAGGGGGTATCCTACAATGAGCAGTTCTTC
CDR3 protein: CASSEQGVSYNEQFF

V gene: TRBV7-3
clone size: -
J gene: TRBJ2-2
D gene: -
CDR3 DNA: TGTGCCAGCAGCTCCCCATATGGGGAGCTGTTTTTT
CDR3 protein: CASSSPYGELFF

V gene: TRBV7-9
clone size: -
J gene: TRBJ1-2
D gene: TRBD1
CDR3 DNA: TGTGCCAGCAGAACTGACAGGGGGCGAAACTATGGCTACACCTTC
CDR3 protein: CASRTDRGRNYGYTF

V gene: TRBV7-6
clone size: once
J gene: TRBJ2-1
D gene: TRBD2
CDR3 DNA: TGTGCCAGCAGCCCCACGGGGAGGGGCGATGAGCAGTTCTTC
CDR3 protein: CASSPTGRGDEQFF

V gene: TRBV19
clone size: -
J gene: TRBJ1-1
D gene: -
CDR3 DNA: TGTGCCAGTAGGGCAGCCCAATCGACTGAAGCTTTCTTT
CDR3 protein: CASRAAQSTEAFF

V gene: TRBV9
clone size: once
J gene: TRBJ2-3
D gene: -
CDR3 DNA: TGTGCCAGCAGCGGAGCGGGTTGGGGCACAGATACGCAGTATTTT
CDR3 protein: CASSGAGWGTDTQYF

V gene: TRBV28
clone size: -
J gene: TRBJ2-7
D gene: -
CDR3 DNA: TGTGCCAGCAGTTCTTCCCCCCCCTACGAGCAGTACTTC
CDR3 protein: CASSSSPPYEQYF

V gene: TRBV11-3
clone size: once
J gene: TRBJ2-1
D gene: TRBD2
CDR3 DNA: TGTGCCAGCAGCTTGGAGCCCGGGGGGAATGAGCAGTTCTTC
CDR3 protein: CASSLEPGGNEQFF

V gene: TRBV7-8
clone size: -
J gene: TRBJ2-1
D gene: -
CDR3 DNA: TGTGCCAGCAGCCCCCCCAGCGCTCTGGGGAATGAGCAGTTCTTC
CDR3 protein: CASSPPSALGNEQFF

V gene: TRBV6-5
clone size: once
J gene: TRBJ2-1
D gene: -
CDR3 DNA: TGTGCCAGCAGTTACGGGTCAGCACTCTACAATGAGCAGTTCTTC
CDR3 protein: CASSYGSALYNEQFF

V gene: TRBV7-2
clone size: -
J gene: TRBJ1-5
D gene: -
CDR3 DNA: TGTGCCAGCAGCCAGCCAGATCAGCCCCAGCATTTT
CDR3 protein: CASSQPDQPQHF

V gene: TRBV9
clone size: -
J gene: TRBJ1-1
D gene: TRBD1
CDR3 DNA: TGTGCCAGCAGCGCCTACCACGACAGGGAGACTGAAGCTTTCTTT
CDR3 protein: CASSAYHDRETEAFF

V gene: TRBV10-3
clone size: -
J gene: TRBJ2-7
D gene: TRBD1
CDR3 DNA: TGTGCCATCAGTGTGACAGGGGAGCAGTACTTC
CDR3 protein: CAISVTGEQYF

V gene: TRBV7-9
clone size: -
J gene: TRBJ1-2
D gene: -
CDR3 DNA: TGTGCCAGCAGCTTACCCCTGCCAGGGCCCTATGGCTACACCTTC
CDR3 protein: CASSLPLPGPYGYTF

V gene: TRBV19
clone size: -
J gene: TRBJ2-7
D gene: TRBD1
CDR3 DNA: TGTGCCAGTAGTCATCCGGGACAGGGCCTATACGAGCAGTACTTC
CDR3 protein: CASSHPGQGLYEQYF

V gene: TRBV19
clone size: -
J gene: TRBJ1-1
D gene: -
CDR3 DNA: TGTGCCAGTAGTTTAAGATTATCCGGGGTCATGAACACTGAAGCTTTCTTT
CDR3 protein: CASSLRLSGVMNTEAFF

V gene: TRBV7-8
clone size: -
J gene: TRBJ1-5
D gene: TRBD1
CDR3 DNA: TGTGCCAGCAGACTAACAGGGGAGGGTCAGCCCCAGCATTTT
CDR3 protein: CASRLTGEGQPQHF

V gene: TRBV6-5
clone size: -
J gene: TRBJ1-5
D gene: -
CDR3 DNA: TGTGCCAGCAGACTACAGGGCAATCAGCCCCAGCATTTT
CDR3 protein: CASRLQGNQPQHF

V gene: TRBV7-9
clone size: -
J gene: TRBJ2-1
D gene: TRBD2
CDR3 DNA: TGTGCCAGCAGCTCCCCTAGCGGGAGGGCAGGATACAATGAGCAGTTCTTC
CDR3 protein: CASSSPSGRAGYNEQFF

V gene: TRBV7-2
clone size: -
J gene: TRBJ1-2
D gene: TRBD1
CDR3 DNA: TGTGCCAGCAGCTTAATAGGGACAGGGGGCGGCTATGGCTACACCTTC
CDR3 protein: CASSLIGTGGGYGYTF

V gene: TRBV30
clone size: -
J gene: TRBJ1-6
D gene: -
CDR3 DNA: TGTGCCTGGAGTGTACTGGGGGGTAATTCACCCCTCCACTTT
CDR3 protein: CAWSVLGGNSPLHF

V gene: TRBV4-1
clone size: -
J gene: TRBJ1-1
D gene: TRBD1
CDR3 DNA: TGCGCCAGCAGCCATCCCGGACAGGGGGATACTGAAGCTTTCTTT
CDR3 protein: CASSHPGQGDTEAFF

V gene: TRBV11-1
clone size: -
J gene: TRBJ2-3
D gene: TRBD1
CDR3 DNA: TGTGCCAGCAGATACAAACAGGGGGAAGTAGGCACAGATACGCAGTATTTT
CDR3 protein: CASRYKQGEVGTDTQYF

V gene: TRBV5-4
clone size: -
J gene: TRBJ1-3
D gene: -
CDR3 DNA: TGTGCCAGCAGTTACGACAGAAACACCATATATTTT
CDR3 protein: CASSYDRNTIYF

V gene: TRBV18
clone size: -
J gene: TRBJ1-6
D gene: TRBD1
CDR3 DNA: TGTGCCAGCTCACCACTAGGGGGCGCGAATTCACCCCTCCACTTT
CDR3 protein: CASSPLGGANSPLHF

V gene: TRBV9
clone size: -
J gene: TRBJ2-2
D gene: TRBD1
CDR3 DNA: TGTGCCAGCAGCGTACAGGGGGTAGACACCGGGGAGCTGTTTTTT
CDR3 protein: CASSVQGVDTGELFF

V gene: TRBV19
clone size: -
J gene: TRBJ1-1
D gene: -
CDR3 DNA: TGTGCCAGTAGTATAGATGGATGGGACACTGAAGCTTTCTTT
CDR3 protein: CASSIDGWDTEAFF

V gene: TRBV7-9
clone size: -
J gene: TRBJ2-1
D gene: TRBD1
CDR3 DNA: TGTGCCAGCAGCGGAGCGGGACAGGGGGGGAGCTCGTTCTTC
CDR3 protein: CASSGAGQGGSSFF

V gene: TRBV5-8
clone size: -
J gene: TRBJ2-3
D gene: TRBD2
CDR3 DNA: TGTGCCAGCAGCTCGCTAGCGGGAGGGTCAGATACGCAGTATTTT
CDR3 protein: CASSSLAGGSDTQYF

V gene: TRBV5-1
clone size: -
J gene: TRBJ1-2
D gene: -
CDR3 DNA: TGCGCCAGCAGCTTGGGCCAGACACCCGACTATGGCTACACCTTC
CDR3 protein: CASSLGQTPDYGYTF